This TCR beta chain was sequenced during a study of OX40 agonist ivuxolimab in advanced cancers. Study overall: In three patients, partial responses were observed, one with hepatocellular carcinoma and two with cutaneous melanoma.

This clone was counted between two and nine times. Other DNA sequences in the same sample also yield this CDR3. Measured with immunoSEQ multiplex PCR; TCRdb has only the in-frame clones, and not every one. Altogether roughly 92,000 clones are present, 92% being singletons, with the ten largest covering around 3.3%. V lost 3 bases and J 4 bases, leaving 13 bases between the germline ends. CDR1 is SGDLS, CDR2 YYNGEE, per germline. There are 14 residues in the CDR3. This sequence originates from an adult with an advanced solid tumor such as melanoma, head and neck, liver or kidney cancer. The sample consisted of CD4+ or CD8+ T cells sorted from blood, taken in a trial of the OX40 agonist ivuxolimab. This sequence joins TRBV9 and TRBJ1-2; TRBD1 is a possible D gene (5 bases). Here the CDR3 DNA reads TGTGCCAGCAGCGAGACAGCAAGTCTCTATGGCTACACCTTC. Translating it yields CASSETASLYGYTF.